This is a list of T cell receptor beta chains from one sample in a study of cytomegalovirus exposure and HLA in healthy donors. Some clones are missing from TCRdb's copy, which holds only in-frame ones; the method was immunoSEQ multiplex PCR. Here the sample spans about 150,000 clones, approximately 81% being singletons. The sequencing input was PBMCs. The receptors come from a young woman in good health and CMV-seronegative. Each CDR3 is given with its conserved first and last residue. Fields, in order: V gene, J gene, D gene, clone size, CDR3 DNA, CDR3 protein. A D gene is named only where the DNA matches it firmly. Rows give clone size only sometimes, using once, few, many, or a class for an expanded clone.

v_call: TRBV7-3; j_call: TRBJ2-2; d_call: TRBD1; clone_size: NA; cdr3_nt: TGTGCCAGCAGCTTCTTACTCCCGGGACAGGGGCTGAACACCGGGGAGCTGTTTTTT; cdr3_aa: CASSFLLPGQGLNTGELFF
v_call: TRBV7-9; j_call: TRBJ2-2; d_call: NA; clone_size: NA; cdr3_nt: TGTGCCAGCAGCTTAGGAGGGGGTTGGGCCCGGACGACCGGGGAGCTGTTTTTT; cdr3_aa: CASSLGGGWARTTGELFF
v_call: TRBV4-1; j_call: TRBJ1-4; d_call: TRBD1; clone_size: few; cdr3_nt: TGCGCCAGCAGCCATCCGGGACAGACGAATGAAAAACTGTTTTTT; cdr3_aa: CASSHPGQTNEKLFF
v_call: TRBV29-1; j_call: TRBJ2-1; d_call: TRBD2; clone_size: NA; cdr3_nt: TGCAGCGTATTACTAGCGGGAGGGATCAATGAGCAGTTCTTC; cdr3_aa: CSVLLAGGINEQFF
v_call: TRBV19; j_call: TRBJ2-2; d_call: NA; clone_size: NA; cdr3_nt: TGTGCCAGTAGTAAGTCGACGGGGACCGGGGAGCTGTTTTTT; cdr3_aa: CASSKSTGTGELFF
v_call: TRBV30; j_call: TRBJ1-6; d_call: NA; clone_size: NA; cdr3_nt: TGTGCCTGGAGCTCGGACGGGGGGCCTTATTCACCCCTCCACTTT; cdr3_aa: CAWSSDGGPYSPLHF
v_call: TRBV7-3; j_call: TRBJ2-4; d_call: TRBD1; clone_size: NA; cdr3_nt: TGTGCCAGCAGTCCCCAGCCCGGGACAGGGTTGGCCTTC; cdr3_aa: CASSPQPGTGLAF
v_call: TRBV9; j_call: TRBJ2-7; d_call: TRBD1; clone_size: NA; cdr3_nt: TGTGCCAGCAGCGCGGGGACAGGCTACGAGCAGTACTTC; cdr3_aa: CASSAGTGYEQYF
v_call: TRBV30; j_call: TRBJ1-4; d_call: NA; clone_size: NA; cdr3_nt: TGTGCCTGGGGGACACAGGCGATTAATGAAAAACTGTTTTTT; cdr3_aa: CAWGTQAINEKLFF
v_call: TRBV4-1; j_call: TRBJ2-7; d_call: NA; clone_size: few; cdr3_nt: TGCGCCAGCAGCCAAGGGCAGGGAATCTACGAGCAGTACTTC; cdr3_aa: CASSQGQGIYEQYF
v_call: TRBV6-4; j_call: TRBJ2-1; d_call: TRBD2; clone_size: NA; cdr3_nt: TGTGCCAGCAGTGACGGCGGGGGGGGCCTCAATGAGCAGTTCTTC; cdr3_aa: CASSDGGGGLNEQFF
v_call: TRBV10-3; j_call: TRBJ1-2; d_call: NA; clone_size: NA; cdr3_nt: TGTGCCATCAGTGTCTCGCGGGTCGATGATGGCTACACCTTC; cdr3_aa: CAISVSRVDDGYTF
v_call: TRBV7-2; j_call: TRBJ1-2; d_call: TRBD1; clone_size: NA; cdr3_nt: TGTGCCAGCAGCTTAGTTCCGGACAGGGGCTATGGCTACACCTTC; cdr3_aa: CASSLVPDRGYGYTF
v_call: TRBV29-1; j_call: TRBJ2-3; d_call: NA; clone_size: NA; cdr3_nt: TGCAGCGTTGAAAAGGCCTGGAGGGCGACAGATACGCAGTATTTT; cdr3_aa: CSVEKAWRATDTQYF
v_call: TRBV28; j_call: TRBJ2-1; d_call: TRBD2; clone_size: NA; cdr3_nt: TGTGCCAGCAGTACCTTTAGCGGGAGATCCAATGAGCAGTTCTTC; cdr3_aa: CASSTFSGRSNEQFF
v_call: TRBV2; j_call: TRBJ2-7; d_call: NA; clone_size: NA; cdr3_nt: TGTGCCAGCAGCGGGGGGCGGTACGAGCAGTACTTC; cdr3_aa: CASSGGRYEQYF
v_call: TRBV6-5; j_call: TRBJ1-2; d_call: TRBD1; clone_size: NA; cdr3_nt: TGTGCCAGCAGGCCAGAGCCGGGACAGACATATGGCTACACCTTC; cdr3_aa: CASRPEPGQTYGYTF
v_call: TRBV28; j_call: TRBJ1-5; d_call: NA; clone_size: NA; cdr3_nt: TGTGCCAGCGGGGGCTGGGATCAGCCCCAGCATTTT; cdr3_aa: CASGGWDQPQHF
v_call: TRBV30; j_call: TRBJ2-1; d_call: TRBD2; clone_size: NA; cdr3_nt: TGTGCCTGCCCGGGGGGTACTAGCGGGAGATCCTACAATGAGCAGTTCTTC; cdr3_aa: CACPGGTSGRSYNEQFF
v_call: TRBV5-8; j_call: TRBJ2-1; d_call: TRBD2; clone_size: NA; cdr3_nt: TGTGCCAGCAGCTTACCGGGACTAGCGGGGGAGCAGTTCTTC; cdr3_aa: CASSLPGLAGEQFF
v_call: TRBV14; j_call: TRBJ2-1; d_call: NA; clone_size: NA; cdr3_nt: TGTGCCAGCAGCCAACGATGGGCAAATGAGCAGTTCTTC; cdr3_aa: CASSQRWANEQFF
v_call: TRBV19; j_call: TRBJ2-2; d_call: NA; clone_size: NA; cdr3_nt: TGTGCCAGTAGTATATCGGGGGGCCGGGGGGAGCTGTTTTTT; cdr3_aa: CASSISGGRGELFF
v_call: TRBV4-3; j_call: TRBJ2-1; d_call: TRBD2; clone_size: NA; cdr3_nt: TGCGCCAGCAGCCAAGGCCGTAGCGGGGGACCTAAGAGCTCCTACAATGAGCAGTTCTTC; cdr3_aa: CASSQGRSGGPKSSYNEQFF
v_call: TRBV7-3; j_call: TRBJ2-7; d_call: NA; clone_size: NA; cdr3_nt: TGTGCCAGCAGCTTAGGACGGGAGACCGACGAGCAGTACTTC; cdr3_aa: CASSLGRETDEQYF
v_call: TRBV28; j_call: TRBJ2-5; d_call: TRBD1; clone_size: NA; cdr3_nt: TGTGCCAGCACCCTAGGACAGGTCCCTCAAGAGACCCAGTACTTC; cdr3_aa: CASTLGQVPQETQYF
v_call: TRBV19; j_call: TRBJ1-3; d_call: TRBD1; clone_size: NA; cdr3_nt: TGTGCCACCCGACGGGACAGCTCTGGAAACACCATATATTTT; cdr3_aa: CATRRDSSGNTIYF
v_call: TRBV6-1; j_call: TRBJ1-3; d_call: NA; clone_size: NA; cdr3_nt: TGTGCCAGCGCGGGGAGCTCTGGAAACACCATATATTTT; cdr3_aa: CASAGSSGNTIYF
v_call: TRBV18; j_call: TRBJ2-5; d_call: NA; clone_size: NA; cdr3_nt: TGTGCCAGCTCACCACCGGGCGCAGAGACCCAGTACTTC; cdr3_aa: CASSPPGAETQYF
v_call: TRBV10-3; j_call: TRBJ1-2; d_call: NA; clone_size: NA; cdr3_nt: TGTGCCATCAGTGAGTTTGACAGCGTTCGCTCTGGCTACACCTTC; cdr3_aa: CAISEFDSVRSGYTF
v_call: TRBV28; j_call: TRBJ2-3; d_call: NA; clone_size: NA; cdr3_nt: TGTGCCAGCAGCCAGTTGAGGAGGACGCAGTATTTT; cdr3_aa: CASSQLRRTQYF
v_call: TRBV29-1; j_call: TRBJ2-1; d_call: NA; clone_size: NA; cdr3_nt: TGCAGCGTTGTCAGACCCCGCGGCGGGGAGCAGTTCTTC; cdr3_aa: CSVVRPRGGEQFF
v_call: TRBV6-5; j_call: TRBJ2-7; d_call: TRBD2; clone_size: NA; cdr3_nt: TGTGCCAGCACCAAGACTAGCGGGGGGAGCTACGAGCAGTACTTC; cdr3_aa: CASTKTSGGSYEQYF
v_call: TRBV11-2; j_call: TRBJ2-4; d_call: TRBD2; clone_size: NA; cdr3_nt: TGTGCCAGCAGCTTAGATTCCCTAGCGGGGGCCCGCCTAGCCAAAAACATTCAGTACTTC; cdr3_aa: CASSLDSLAGARLAKNIQYF
v_call: TRBV2; j_call: TRBJ2-7; d_call: TRBD1; clone_size: NA; cdr3_nt: TGTGCCAGCAGTGAACCGCTAGACAGGGTCTCCTACGAGCAGTACTTC; cdr3_aa: CASSEPLDRVSYEQYF
v_call: TRBV2; j_call: TRBJ2-3; d_call: NA; clone_size: NA; cdr3_nt: TGTGCCAGCAGCCTTCTGGATACGCAGTATTTT; cdr3_aa: CASSLLDTQYF
v_call: TRBV5-4; j_call: TRBJ2-7; d_call: TRBD1; clone_size: NA; cdr3_nt: TGTGCCAGCAGCTTGAAACAGGGGGTCGACGAGCAGTACTTC; cdr3_aa: CASSLKQGVDEQYF